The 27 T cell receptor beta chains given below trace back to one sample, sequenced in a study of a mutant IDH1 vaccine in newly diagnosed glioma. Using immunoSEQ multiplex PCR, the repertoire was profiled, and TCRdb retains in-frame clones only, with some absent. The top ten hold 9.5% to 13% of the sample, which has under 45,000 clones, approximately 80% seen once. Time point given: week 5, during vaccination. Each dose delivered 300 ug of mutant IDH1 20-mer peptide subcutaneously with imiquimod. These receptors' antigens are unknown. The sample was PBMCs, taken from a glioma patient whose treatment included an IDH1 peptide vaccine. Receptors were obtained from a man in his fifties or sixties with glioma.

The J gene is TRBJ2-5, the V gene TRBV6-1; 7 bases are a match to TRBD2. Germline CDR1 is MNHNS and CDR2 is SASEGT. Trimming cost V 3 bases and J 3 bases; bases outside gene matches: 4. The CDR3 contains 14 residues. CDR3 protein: CASSDTLAKETQYF. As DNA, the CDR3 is TGTGCCAGCAGTGACACACTAGCGAAAGAGACCCAGTACTTC.

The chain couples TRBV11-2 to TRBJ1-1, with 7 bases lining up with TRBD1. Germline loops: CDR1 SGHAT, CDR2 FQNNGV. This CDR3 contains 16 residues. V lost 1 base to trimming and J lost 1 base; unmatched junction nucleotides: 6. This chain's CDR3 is CASSLGWDSGNTEAFF. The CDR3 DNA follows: TGTGCCAGCAGCTTAGGGTGGGACAGTGGGAACACTGAAGCTTTCTTT. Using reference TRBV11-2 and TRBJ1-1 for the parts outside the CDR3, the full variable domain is EAGVAQSPRYKIIEKRQSVAFWCNPISGHATLYWYQQILGQGPKLLIQFQNNGVVDDSQLPKDRFSAERLKGVDSTLKIQPAKLEDSAVYLCASSLGWDSGNTEAFFGQGTRLTVV.

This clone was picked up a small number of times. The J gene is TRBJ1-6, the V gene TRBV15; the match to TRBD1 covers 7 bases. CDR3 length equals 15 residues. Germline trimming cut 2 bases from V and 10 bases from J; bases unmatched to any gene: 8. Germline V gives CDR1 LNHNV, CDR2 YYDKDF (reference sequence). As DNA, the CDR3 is TGTGCCACCAGCAGATCCTCAGGGGGGGGATCACCCCTCCACTTT. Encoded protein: CATSRSSGGGSPLHF. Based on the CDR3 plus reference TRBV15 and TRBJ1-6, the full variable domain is DAMVIQNPRYQVTQFGKPVTLSCSQTLNHNVMYWYQQKSSQAPKLLFHYYDKDFNNEADTPDNFQSRRPNTSFCFLDIRSPGLGDTAMYLCATSRSSGGGSPLHFGNGTRLTVT.

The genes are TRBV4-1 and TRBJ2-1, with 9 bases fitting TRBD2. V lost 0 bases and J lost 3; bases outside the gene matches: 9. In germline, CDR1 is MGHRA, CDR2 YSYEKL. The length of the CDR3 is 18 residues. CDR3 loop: CASSQDRQGTSHYNEQFF. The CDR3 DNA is TGCGCCAGCAGCCAAGATCGGCAAGGGACTAGCCACTACAATGAGCAGTTCTTC.

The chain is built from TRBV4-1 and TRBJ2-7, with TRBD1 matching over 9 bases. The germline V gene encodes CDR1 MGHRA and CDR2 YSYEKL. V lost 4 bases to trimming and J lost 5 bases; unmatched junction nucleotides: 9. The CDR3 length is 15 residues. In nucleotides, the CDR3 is TGCGCCAGCAGCCCGGGACAGGGTCCACCCCACGAGCAGTACTTC. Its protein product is CASSPGQGPPHEQYF.

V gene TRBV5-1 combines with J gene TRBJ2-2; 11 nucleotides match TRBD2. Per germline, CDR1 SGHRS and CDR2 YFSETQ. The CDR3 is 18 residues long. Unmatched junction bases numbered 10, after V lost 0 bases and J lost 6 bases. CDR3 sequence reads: CASSLDSSGRKSPGELFF. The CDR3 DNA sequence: TGCGCCAGCAGCTTGGATTCTAGCGGGAGGAAAAGTCCCGGGGAGCTGTTTTTT.

CDR3 coding DNA: TGTGCCAGCTCATCGGGGGTAGCTAATGAAAAACTGTTTTTT. Its translation: CASSSGVANEKLFF. V and J are TRBV18 and TRBJ1-4, with D perhaps TRBD1 (5 bases). The ends were cut back, 5 bases at V and 3 bases at J, with 10 bases in the middle. The CDR3 is 14 residues long. Looked up from germline, CDR1 is KGHSH and CDR2 is LQKENI.

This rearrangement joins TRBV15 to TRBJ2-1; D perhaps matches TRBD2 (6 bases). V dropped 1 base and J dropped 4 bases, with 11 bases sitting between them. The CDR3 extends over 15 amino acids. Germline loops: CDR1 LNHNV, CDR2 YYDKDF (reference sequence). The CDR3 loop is CATSRGGSGYNEQFF. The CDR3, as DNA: TGTGCCACCAGCAGAGGTGGTAGCGGTTACAATGAGCAGTTCTTC.

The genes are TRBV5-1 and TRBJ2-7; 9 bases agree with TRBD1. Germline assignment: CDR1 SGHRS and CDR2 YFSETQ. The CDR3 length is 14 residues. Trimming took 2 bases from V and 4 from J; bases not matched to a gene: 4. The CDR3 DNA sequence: TGCGCCAGCAGCTTTCAACAGGGGGCTTACGAGCAGTACTTC. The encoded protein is CASSFQQGAYEQYF.

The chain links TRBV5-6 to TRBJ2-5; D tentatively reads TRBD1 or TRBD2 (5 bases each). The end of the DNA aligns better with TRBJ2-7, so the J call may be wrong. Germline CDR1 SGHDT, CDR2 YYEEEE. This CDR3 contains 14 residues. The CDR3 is CASNPRDRGYEQYF. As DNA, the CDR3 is TGTGCCAGCAACCCCCGGGACCGTGGGTACGAGCAGTACTTC.

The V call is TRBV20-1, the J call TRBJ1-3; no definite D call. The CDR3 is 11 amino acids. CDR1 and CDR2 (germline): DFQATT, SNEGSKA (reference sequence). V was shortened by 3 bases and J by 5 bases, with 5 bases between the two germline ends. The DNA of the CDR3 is TGCAGTGCTAGTTTAAGAAACACCATATATTTT. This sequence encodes CSASLRNTIYF.

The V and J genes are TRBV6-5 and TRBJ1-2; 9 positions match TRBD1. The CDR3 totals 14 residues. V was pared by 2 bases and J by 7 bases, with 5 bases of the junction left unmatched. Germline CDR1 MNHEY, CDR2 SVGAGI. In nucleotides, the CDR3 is TGTGCCAGCAGTTACCAACAGGGGGCTACTGGCTACACCTTC. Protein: CASSYQQGATGYTF.

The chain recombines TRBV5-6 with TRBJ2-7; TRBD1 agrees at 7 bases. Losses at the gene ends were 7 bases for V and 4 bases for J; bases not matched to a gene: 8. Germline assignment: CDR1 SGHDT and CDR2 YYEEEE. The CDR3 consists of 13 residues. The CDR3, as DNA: TGTGCCAGCGGACAAGACAGGGCTTACGAGCAGTACTTC. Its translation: CASGQDRAYEQYF. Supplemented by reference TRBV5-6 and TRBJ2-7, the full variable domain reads DAGVTQSPTHLIKTRGQQVTLRCSPKSGHDTVSWYQQALGQGPQFIFQYYEEEERQRGNFPDRFSGHQFPNYSSELNVNALLLGDSALYLCASGQDRAYEQYFGPGTRLTVT.

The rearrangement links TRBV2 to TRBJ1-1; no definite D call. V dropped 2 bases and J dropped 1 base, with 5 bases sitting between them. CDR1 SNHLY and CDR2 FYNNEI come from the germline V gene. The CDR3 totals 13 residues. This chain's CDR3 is CASSEPENTEAFF. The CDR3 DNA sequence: TGTGCCAGCAGTGAACCAGAGAACACTGAAGCTTTCTTT.

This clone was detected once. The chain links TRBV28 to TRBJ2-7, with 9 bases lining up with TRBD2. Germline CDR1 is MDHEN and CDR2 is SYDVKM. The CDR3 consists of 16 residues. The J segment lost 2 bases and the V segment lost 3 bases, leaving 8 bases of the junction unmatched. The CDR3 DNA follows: TGTGCCAGCAGTTTTTCGCTAGCGGGACTAACCTACGAGCAGTACTTC. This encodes CASSFSLAGLTYEQYF.

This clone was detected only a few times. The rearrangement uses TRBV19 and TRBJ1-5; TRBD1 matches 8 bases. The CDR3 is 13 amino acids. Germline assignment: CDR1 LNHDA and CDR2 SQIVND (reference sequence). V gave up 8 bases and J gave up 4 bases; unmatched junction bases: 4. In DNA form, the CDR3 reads TGTGCCAGTGGGGACAGGACTAATCAGCCCCAGCATTTT. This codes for CASGDRTNQPQHF.

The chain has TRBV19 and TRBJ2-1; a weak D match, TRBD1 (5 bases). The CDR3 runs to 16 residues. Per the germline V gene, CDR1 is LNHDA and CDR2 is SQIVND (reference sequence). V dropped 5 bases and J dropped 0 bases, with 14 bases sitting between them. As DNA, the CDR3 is TGTGCCAGTAGTCCTGCTAGGGGCGACTCCTACAATGAGCAGTTCTTC. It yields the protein CASSPARGDSYNEQFF.

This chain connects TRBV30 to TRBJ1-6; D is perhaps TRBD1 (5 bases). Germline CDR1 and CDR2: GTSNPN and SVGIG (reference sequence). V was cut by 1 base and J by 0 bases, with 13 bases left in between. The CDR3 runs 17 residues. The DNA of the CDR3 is TGTGCCTGGAGTGGGGGACCTACGAGCTCCTATAATTCACCCCTCCACTTT. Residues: CAWSGGPTSSYNSPLHF.

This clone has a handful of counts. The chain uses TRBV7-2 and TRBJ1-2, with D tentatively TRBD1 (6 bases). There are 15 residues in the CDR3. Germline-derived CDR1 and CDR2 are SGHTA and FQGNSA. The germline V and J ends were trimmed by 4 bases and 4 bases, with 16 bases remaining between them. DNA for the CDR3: TGTGCCAGCAGCTCGGACAGAGAAAGAATCTATGGCTACACCTTC. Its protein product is CASSSDRERIYGYTF.

This CDR3 is CASSLTTDPSDGYTF. CDR3 nucleotide sequence: TGTGCCAGCAGCCTAACGACAGATCCTTCAGATGGCTACACCTTC. This chain connects TRBV7-9 to TRBJ1-2; possible D gene TRBD1, 5 bases. Germline CDR1 is SEHNR and CDR2 is FQNEAQ (reference sequence). The CDR3 runs 15 residues. The ends were cut back, 5 bases at V and 6 bases at J, with 19 bases in the middle.

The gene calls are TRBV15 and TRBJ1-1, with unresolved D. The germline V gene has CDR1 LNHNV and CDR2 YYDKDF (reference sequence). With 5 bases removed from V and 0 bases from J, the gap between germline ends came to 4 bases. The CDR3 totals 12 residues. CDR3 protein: CATSGMNTEAFF. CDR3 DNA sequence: TGTGCCACCAGCGGGATGAACACTGAAGCTTTCTTT.

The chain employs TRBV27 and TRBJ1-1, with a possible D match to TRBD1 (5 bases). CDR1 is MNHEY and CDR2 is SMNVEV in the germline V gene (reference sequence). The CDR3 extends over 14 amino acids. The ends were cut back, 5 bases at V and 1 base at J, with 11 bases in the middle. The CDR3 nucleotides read TGTGCCAGCAGTCCGTATGGGACGAACACTGAAGCTTTCTTT. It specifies CASSPYGTNTEAFF.

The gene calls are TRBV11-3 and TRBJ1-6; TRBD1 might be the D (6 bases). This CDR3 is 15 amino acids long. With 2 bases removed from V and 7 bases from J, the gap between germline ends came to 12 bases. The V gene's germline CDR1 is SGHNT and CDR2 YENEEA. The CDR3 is CASSLRAGVNSPLHF. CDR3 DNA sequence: TGTGCCAGCAGCTTAAGGGCAGGGGTGAATTCACCCCTCCACTTT. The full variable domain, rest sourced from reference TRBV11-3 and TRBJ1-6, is EAGVVQSPRYKIIEKKQPVAFWCNPISGHNTLYWYLQNLGQGPELLIRYENEEAVDDSQLPKDRFSAERLKGVDSTLKIQPAELGDSAVYLCASSLRAGVNSPLHFGNGTRLTVT.

Here the CDR3 reads CASSDFAAQYYSNQPQHF. CDR3 DNA sequence: TGTGCCAGCAGTGATTTCGCAGCTCAATACTATAGCAATCAGCCCCAGCATTTT. This sequence joins TRBV6-1 and TRBJ1-5, with D uncertain. The CDR3 totals 18 residues. V lost 3 bases and J 0 bases, leaving 18 bases between the germline ends. The germline V gene has CDR1 MNHNS and CDR2 SASEGT.

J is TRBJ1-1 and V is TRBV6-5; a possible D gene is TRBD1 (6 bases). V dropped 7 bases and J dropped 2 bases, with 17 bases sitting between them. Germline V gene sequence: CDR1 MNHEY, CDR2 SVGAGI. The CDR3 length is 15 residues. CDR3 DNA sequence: TGTGCCAGCAAGGACAGTCCCCCACTAAACACTGAAGCTTTCTTT. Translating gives CASKDSPPLNTEAFF.

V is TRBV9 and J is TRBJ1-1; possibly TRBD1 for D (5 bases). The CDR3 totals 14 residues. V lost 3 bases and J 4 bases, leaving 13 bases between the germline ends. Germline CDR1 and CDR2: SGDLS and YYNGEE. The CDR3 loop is CASSAGRQGTEAFF. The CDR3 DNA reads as TGTGCCAGCAGCGCAGGTAGGCAGGGCACTGAAGCTTTCTTT. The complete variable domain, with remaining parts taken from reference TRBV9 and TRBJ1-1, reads DSGVTQTPKHLITATGQRVTLRCSPRSGDLSVYWYQQSLDQGLQFLIQYYNGEERAKGNILERFSAQQFPDLHSELNLSSLELGDSALYFCASSAGRQGTEAFFGQGTRLTVV.

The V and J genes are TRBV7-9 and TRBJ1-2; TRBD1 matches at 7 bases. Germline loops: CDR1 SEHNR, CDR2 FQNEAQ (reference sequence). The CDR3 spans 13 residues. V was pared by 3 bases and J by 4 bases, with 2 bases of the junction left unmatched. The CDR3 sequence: CASSFPGGYGYTF. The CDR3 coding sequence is TGTGCCAGCAGCTTCCCAGGGGGCTATGGCTACACCTTC.